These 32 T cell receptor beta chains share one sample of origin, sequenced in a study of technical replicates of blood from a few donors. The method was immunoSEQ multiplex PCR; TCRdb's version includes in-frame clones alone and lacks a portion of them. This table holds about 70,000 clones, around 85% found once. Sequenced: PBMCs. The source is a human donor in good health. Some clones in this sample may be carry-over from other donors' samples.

CDR3 residues: CASSRQGAREQYF. The DNA of the CDR3 is TGTGCCAGCAGCCGACAGGGGGCGAGGGAGCAGTACTTC. This rearrangement joins TRBV2 to TRBJ2-7; 10 positions agree with TRBD1. The junction had 6 bases not matched to a gene; V was cut back by 6 bases and J by 7 bases. The CDR3 has 13 residues. Germline CDR1 is SNHLY and CDR2 is FYNNEI.

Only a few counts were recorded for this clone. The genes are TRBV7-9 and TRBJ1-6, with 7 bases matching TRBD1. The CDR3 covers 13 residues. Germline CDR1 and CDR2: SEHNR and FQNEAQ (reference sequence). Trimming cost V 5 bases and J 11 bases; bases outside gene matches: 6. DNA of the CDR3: TGTGCCAGCAGCCAAAACCAGGGGGCACCCCTCCACTTT. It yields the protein CASSQNQGAPLHF.

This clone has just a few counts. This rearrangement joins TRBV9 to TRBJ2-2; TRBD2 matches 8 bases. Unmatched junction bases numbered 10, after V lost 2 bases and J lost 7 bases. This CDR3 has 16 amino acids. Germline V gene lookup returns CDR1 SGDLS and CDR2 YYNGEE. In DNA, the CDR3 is TGTGCCAGCAGCGTCCTCCGGCCGGGAGGGTTCGGGGAGCTGTTTTTT. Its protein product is CASSVLRPGGFGELFF.

CDR3 DNA sequence: TGTGCCAGCAGCTTATCCACAGGGGAGGATGAGCAGTACTTC. It specifies CASSLSTGEDEQYF. This chain uses TRBV7-9 with TRBJ2-7, with a weak D call TRBD1 (7 bases). V was clipped by 2 bases and J by 7 bases, with 15 bases between them. CDR1 SEHNR and CDR2 FQNEAQ come from the germline V gene (reference sequence). CDR3 length equals 14 residues. The full variable domain, with the rest looked up from reference TRBV7-9 and TRBJ2-7, is DTGVSQNPRHKITKRGQNVTFRCDPISEHNRLYWYRQTLGQGPEFLTYFQNEAQLEKSRLLSDRFSAERPKGSFSTLEIQRTEQGDSAMYLCASSLSTGEDEQYFGPGTRLTVT.

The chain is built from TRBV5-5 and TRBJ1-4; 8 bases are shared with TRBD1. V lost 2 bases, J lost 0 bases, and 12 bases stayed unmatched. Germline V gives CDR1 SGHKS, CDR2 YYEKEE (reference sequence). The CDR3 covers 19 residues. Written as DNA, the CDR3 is TGTGCCAGCAGCTTTCTTGAGACAGGGGTTATTTCAACTAATGAAAAACTGTTTTTT. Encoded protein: CASSFLETGVISTNEKLFF.

CDR3: CSVGAGANIQYF. Here the CDR3 DNA reads TGCAGCGTTGGGGCAGGGGCGAACATTCAGTACTTC. The chain couples TRBV29-1 to TRBJ2-4; a possible D gene is TRBD1 (6 bases). Trimming took 4 bases from V and 7 from J, leaving 11 bases between them. This CDR3 contains 12 residues. CDR1 and CDR2 (germline): SQVTM, ANQGSEA.

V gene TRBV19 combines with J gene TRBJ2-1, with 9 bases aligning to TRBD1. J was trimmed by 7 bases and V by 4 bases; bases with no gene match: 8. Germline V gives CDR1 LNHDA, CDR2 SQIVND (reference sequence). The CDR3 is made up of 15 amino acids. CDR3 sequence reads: CASSNQGQGGNEQFF. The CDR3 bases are TGTGCCAGTAGTAATCAGGGACAGGGCGGGAATGAGCAGTTCTTC.

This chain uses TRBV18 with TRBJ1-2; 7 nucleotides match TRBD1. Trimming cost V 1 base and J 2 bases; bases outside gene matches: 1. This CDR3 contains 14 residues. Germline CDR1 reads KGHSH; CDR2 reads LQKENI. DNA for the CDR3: TGTGCCAGCTCACCACAGACAGGGAACTATGGCTACACCTTC. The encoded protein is CASSPQTGNYGYTF.

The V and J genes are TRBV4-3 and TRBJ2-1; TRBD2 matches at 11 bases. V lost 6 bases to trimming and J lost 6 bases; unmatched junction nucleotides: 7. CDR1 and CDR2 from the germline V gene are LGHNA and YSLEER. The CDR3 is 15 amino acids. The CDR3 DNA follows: TGCGCCAGCAGGAGGGGTAGCGGGGGGGTCAATGAGCAGTTCTTC. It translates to CASRRGSGGVNEQFF.

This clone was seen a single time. CDR3 nucleotide sequence: TGTGCCAGCAGCTTGGGCAGGGAGGTCACTGAAGCTTTCTTT. It encodes CASSLGREVTEAFF. The chain combines TRBV7-9 with TRBJ1-1; tentative D call: TRBD1 (5 bases). Germline V gene lookup returns CDR1 SEHNR and CDR2 FQNEAQ (reference sequence). The length of the CDR3 is 14 residues. V lost 3 bases to trimming and J lost 4 bases, with 12 bases between them. The full variable domain, rest sourced from reference TRBV7-9 and TRBJ1-1, is DTGVSQNPRHKITKRGQNVTFRCDPISEHNRLYWYRQTLGQGPEFLTYFQNEAQLEKSRLLSDRFSAERPKGSFSTLEIQRTEQGDSAMYLCASSLGREVTEAFFGQGTRLTVV.

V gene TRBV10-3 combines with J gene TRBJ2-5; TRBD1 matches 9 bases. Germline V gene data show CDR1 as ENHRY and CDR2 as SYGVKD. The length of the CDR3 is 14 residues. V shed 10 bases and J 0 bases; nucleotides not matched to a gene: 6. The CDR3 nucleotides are TGTGCCACCAACCGGGACAGGGACCAAGAGACCCAGTACTTC. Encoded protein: CATNRDRDQETQYF.

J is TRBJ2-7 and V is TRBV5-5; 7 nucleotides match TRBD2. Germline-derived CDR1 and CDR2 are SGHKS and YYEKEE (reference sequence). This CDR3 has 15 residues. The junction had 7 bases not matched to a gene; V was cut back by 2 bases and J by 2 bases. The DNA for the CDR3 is TGTGCCAGCAGCTTCGTTCCTAGCGGAACCTACGAGCAGTACTTC. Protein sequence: CASSFVPSGTYEQYF. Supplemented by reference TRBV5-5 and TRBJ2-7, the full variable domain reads DAGVTQSPTHLIKTRGQQVTLRCSPISGHKSVSWYQQVLGQGPQFIFQYYEKEERGRGNFPDRFSARQFPNYSSELNVNALLLGDSALYLCASSFVPSGTYEQYFGPGTRLTVT.

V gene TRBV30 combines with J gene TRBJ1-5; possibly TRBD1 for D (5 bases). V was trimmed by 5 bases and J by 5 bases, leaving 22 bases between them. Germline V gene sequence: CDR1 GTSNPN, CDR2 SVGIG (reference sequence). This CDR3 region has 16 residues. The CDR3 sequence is CAWAPRPHRSDQPQHF. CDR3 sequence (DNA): TGTGCCTGGGCGCCTCGTCCCCACAGGAGCGATCAGCCCCAGCATTTT.

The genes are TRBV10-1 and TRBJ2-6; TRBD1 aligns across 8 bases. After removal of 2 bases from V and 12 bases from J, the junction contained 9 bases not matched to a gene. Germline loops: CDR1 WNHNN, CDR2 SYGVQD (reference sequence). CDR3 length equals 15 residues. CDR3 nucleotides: TGCGCCAGCAGTGAGCCGGACAGGGCACGAGGCGTCCTGACTTTC. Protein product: CASSEPDRARGVLTF.

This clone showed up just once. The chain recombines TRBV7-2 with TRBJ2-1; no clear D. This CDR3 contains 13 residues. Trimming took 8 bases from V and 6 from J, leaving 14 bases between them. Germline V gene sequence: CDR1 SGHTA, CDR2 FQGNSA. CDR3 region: CASENSLLNEQFF. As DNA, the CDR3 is TGTGCCAGCGAAAACTCCCTTCTCAATGAGCAGTTCTTC. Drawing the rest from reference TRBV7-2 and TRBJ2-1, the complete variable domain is GAGVSQSPSNKVTEKGKDVELRCDPISGHTALYWYRQSLGQGLEFLIYFQGNSAPDKSGLPSDRFSAERTGGSVSTLTIQRTQQEDSAVYLCASENSLLNEQFFGPGTRLTVL.

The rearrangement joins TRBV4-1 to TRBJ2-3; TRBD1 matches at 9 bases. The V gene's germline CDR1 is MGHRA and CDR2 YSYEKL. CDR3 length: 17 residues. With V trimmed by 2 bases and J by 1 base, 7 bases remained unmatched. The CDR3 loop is CASSQLGRDRGTDTQYF. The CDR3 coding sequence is TGCGCCAGCAGCCAACTGGGCCGGGACAGGGGCACAGATACGCAGTATTTT.

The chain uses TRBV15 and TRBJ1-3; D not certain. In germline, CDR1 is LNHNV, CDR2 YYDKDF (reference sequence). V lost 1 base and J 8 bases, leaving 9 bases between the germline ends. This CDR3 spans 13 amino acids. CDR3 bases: TGTGCCACCAGCAGAGGTAATACGGACACCATATATTTT. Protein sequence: CATSRGNTDTIYF.

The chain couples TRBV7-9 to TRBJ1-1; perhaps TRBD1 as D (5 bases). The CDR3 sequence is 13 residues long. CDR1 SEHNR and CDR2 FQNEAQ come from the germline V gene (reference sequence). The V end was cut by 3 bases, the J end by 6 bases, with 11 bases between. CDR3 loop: CASSFREKAEAFF. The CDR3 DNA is TGTGCCAGCAGCTTCAGGGAAAAAGCTGAAGCTTTCTTT.

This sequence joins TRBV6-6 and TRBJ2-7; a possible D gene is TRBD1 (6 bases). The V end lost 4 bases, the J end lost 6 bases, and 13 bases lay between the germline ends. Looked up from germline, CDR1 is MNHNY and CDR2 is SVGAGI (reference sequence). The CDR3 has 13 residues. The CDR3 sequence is CASSFGQTSEQYF. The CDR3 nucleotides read TGTGCCAGCAGTTTTGGACAGACATCCGAGCAGTACTTC.

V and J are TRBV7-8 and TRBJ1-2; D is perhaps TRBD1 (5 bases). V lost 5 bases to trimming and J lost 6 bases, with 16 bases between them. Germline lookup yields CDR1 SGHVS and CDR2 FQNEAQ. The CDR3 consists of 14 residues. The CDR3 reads CASSRLTGGDGYTF. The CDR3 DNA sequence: TGTGCCAGCAGCCGGCTTACGGGGGGGGATGGCTACACCTTC.

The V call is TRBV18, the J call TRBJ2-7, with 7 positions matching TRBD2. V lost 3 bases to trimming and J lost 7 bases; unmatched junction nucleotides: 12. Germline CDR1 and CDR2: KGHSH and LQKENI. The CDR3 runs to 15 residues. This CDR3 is CASSPPEGLVGEQYF. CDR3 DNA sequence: TGTGCCAGCTCACCCCCAGAAGGACTAGTAGGGGAGCAGTACTTC.

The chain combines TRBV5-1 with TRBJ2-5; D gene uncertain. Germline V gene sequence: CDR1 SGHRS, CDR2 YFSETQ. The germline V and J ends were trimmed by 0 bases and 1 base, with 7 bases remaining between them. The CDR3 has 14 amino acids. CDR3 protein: CASSLASFQETQYF. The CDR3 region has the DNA TGCGCCAGCAGCTTGGCTTCTTTCCAAGAGACCCAGTACTTC.

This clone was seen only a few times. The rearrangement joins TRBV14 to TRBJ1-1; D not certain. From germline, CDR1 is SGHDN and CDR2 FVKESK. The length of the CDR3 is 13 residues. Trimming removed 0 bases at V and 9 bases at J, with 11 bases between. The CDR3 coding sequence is TGTGCCAGCAGCCAAGATGCGACACTTCAAGCTTTCTTT. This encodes CASSQDATLQAFF.

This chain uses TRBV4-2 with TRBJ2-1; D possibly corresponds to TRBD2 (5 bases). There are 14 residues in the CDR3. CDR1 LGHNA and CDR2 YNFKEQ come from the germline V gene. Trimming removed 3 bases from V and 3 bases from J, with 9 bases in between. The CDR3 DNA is TGTGCCAGCAGCCAGGACTTGGGCTACAATGAGCAGTTCTTC. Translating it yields CASSQDLGYNEQFF.

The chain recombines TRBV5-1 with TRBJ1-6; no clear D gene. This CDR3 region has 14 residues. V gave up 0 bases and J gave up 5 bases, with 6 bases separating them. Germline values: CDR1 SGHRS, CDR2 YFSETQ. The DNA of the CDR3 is TGCGCCAGCAGCTTGGACGGGAATAATTCACCCCTCCACTTT. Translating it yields CASSLDGNNSPLHF.

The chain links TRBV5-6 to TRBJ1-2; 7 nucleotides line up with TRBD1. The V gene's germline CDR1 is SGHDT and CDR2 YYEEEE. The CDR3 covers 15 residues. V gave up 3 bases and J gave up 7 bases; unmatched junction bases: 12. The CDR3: CASSYGTAEVGGYTF. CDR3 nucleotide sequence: TGTGCCAGCAGCTATGGGACAGCCGAAGTAGGTGGCTACACCTTC.

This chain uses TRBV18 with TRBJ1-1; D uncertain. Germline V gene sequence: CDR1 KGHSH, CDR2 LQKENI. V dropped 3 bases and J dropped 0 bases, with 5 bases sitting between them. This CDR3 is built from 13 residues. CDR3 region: CASSPQMNTEAFF. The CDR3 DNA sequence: TGTGCCAGCTCACCTCAAATGAACACTGAAGCTTTCTTT.

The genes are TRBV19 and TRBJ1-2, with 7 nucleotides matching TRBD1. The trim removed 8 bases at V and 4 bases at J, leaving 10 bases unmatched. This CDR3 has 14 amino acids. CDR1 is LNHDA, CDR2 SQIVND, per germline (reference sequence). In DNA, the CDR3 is TGTGCCAGTGAGACAGGGCTATCTCTCTATGGCTACACCTTC. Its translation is CASETGLSLYGYTF. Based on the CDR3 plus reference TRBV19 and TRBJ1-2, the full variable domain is DGGITQSPKYLFRKEGQNVTLSCEQNLNHDAMYWYRQDPGQGLRLIYYSQIVNDFQKGDIAEGYSVSREKKESFPLTVTSAQKNPTAFYLCASETGLSLYGYTFGSGTRLTVV.

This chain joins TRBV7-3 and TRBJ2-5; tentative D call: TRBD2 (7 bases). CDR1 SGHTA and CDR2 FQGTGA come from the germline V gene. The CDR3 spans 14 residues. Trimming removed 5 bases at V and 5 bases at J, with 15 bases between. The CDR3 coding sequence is TGTGCCAGCAGCAAACGCGGGGGCCCGGAGACCCAGTACTTC. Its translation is CASSKRGGPETQYF.

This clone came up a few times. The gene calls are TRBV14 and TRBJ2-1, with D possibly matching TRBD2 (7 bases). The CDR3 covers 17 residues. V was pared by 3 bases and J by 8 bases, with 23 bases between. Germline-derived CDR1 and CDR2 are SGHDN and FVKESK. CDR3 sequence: CASSHLLHGGGRDEQFF. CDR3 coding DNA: TGTGCCAGCAGCCACTTACTACATGGCGGGGGCCGGGATGAGCAGTTCTTC. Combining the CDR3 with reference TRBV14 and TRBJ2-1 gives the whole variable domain EAGVTQFPSHSVIEKGQTVTLRCDPISGHDNLYWYRRVMGKEIKFLLHFVKESKQDESGMPNNRFLAERTGGTYSTLKVQPAELEDSGVYFCASSHLLHGGGRDEQFFGPGTRLTVL.

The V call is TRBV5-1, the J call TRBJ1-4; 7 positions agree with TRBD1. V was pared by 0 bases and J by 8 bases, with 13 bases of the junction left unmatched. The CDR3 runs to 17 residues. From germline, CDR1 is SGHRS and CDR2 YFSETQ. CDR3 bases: TGCGCCAGCAGCTTGGCGTCGACAGGGAGGAATAAGGAAAAACTGTTTTTT. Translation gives CASSLASTGRNKEKLFF.

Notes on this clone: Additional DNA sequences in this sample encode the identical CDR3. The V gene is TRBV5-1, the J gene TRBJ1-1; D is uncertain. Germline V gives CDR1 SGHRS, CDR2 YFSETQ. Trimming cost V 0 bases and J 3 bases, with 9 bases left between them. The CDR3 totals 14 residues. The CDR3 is CASSLGGGYTEAFF. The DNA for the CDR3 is TGCGCCAGCAGCTTGGGGGGAGGGTACACTGAAGCTTTCTTT.